One sample yielded the 24 T cell receptor beta chains listed below, sequenced in a study of Ad26.COV2.S vaccination and SARS-CoV-2 variants. Treatment noted: some 20 received Ad26.COV2.S at low or high dose, single or two shots; about 5 received placebo; per-sample allocation not given. Samples were taken on day 63 after the first vaccine or placebo injection. The repertoire was sequenced with immunoSEQ multiplex PCR; TCRdb's copy has only in-frame clones and lacks some. Of about half a million clones in the sample, roughly nine tenths are singletons; the top ten hold approximately 1.7%. The sequencing here drew on peripheral blood, taken in a trial of Ad26.COV2.S vaccine versus placebo. Receptor source: a person between 18 and 65 years old who received the Ad26.COV2.S COVID-19 vaccine or a placebo.

The chain couples TRBV5-5 to TRBJ1-2; TRBD1 agrees at 9 bases. The CDR3 runs 15 residues. Germline-derived CDR1 and CDR2 are SGHKS and YYEKEE (reference sequence). V trimming: 0 bases; J trimming: 8 bases; junction bases outside the gene matches: 8. The CDR3 spells CASSLARGTGKGYTF. For the CDR3, the DNA is TGTGCCAGCAGCTTGGCCCGGGGGACAGGGAAGGGCTACACCTTC.

The rearrangement uses TRBV9 and TRBJ2-3; 7 positions match TRBD1. V trimming: 0 bases; J trimming: 5 bases; junction bases outside the gene matches: 6. The CDR3 is 15 residues long. Germline CDR1 and CDR2: SGDLS and YYNGEE. In DNA form, the CDR3 reads TGTGCCAGCAGCGTAGATGAGGGGGCGGGAGATACGCAGTATTTT. Its protein product is CASSVDEGAGDTQYF.

This chain links TRBV30 with TRBJ1-1; D may be TRBD1 (5 bases). The CDR3 loop spans 15 amino acids. V was pared by 0 bases and J by 11 bases, with 22 bases between. CDR1 is GTSNPN, CDR2 SVGIG, per germline (reference sequence). The CDR3 region has the DNA TGTGCCTGGAGTGTACTTTTGAGTCCTGTTAGGGGTGCTTTCTTT. This encodes CAWSVLLSPVRGAFF.

In regard to this clone: Other DNA sequences in this sample translate to the same CDR3. This chain connects TRBV18 to TRBJ2-5, with TRBD1 as a possible D gene (5 bases). V lost 1 base and J lost 4, with 7 bases in between. The CDR3 length is 13 residues. Germline CDR1 KGHSH, CDR2 LQKENI. The DNA for the CDR3 is TGTGCCAGCTCACCACGTCAGGGAGAGACCCAGTACTTC. Amino acid sequence: CASSPRQGETQYF. Filled out from reference TRBV18 and TRBJ2-5, the complete variable domain reads NAGVMQNPRHLVRRRGQEARLRCSPMKGHSHVYWYRQLPEEGLKFMVYLQKENIIDESGMPKERFSAEFPKEGPSILRIQQVVRGDSAAYFCASSPRQGETQYFGPGTRLLVL.

The V and J genes are TRBV5-4 and TRBJ2-1; D not resolved. V shed 0 bases and J shed 0 bases, with 13 bases lying between them. From germline, CDR1 is SGHNT and CDR2 YYREEE (reference sequence). The CDR3 has 17 residues. The CDR3 region has the DNA TGTGCCAGCAGCTTGGCCGTGGGCTCGAGCTCCTACAATGAGCAGTTCTTC. Translated, it gives CASSLAVGSSSYNEQFF.

This clone was detected only once. The gene calls are TRBV7-8 and TRBJ1-5, with TRBD1 matching 11 bases. CDR1 is SGHVS and CDR2 is FQNEAQ in the germline V gene. V was pared by 5 bases and J by 4 bases, with 4 bases of the junction left unmatched. The CDR3 is 15 amino acids. The CDR3 bases are TGTGCCAGCAGCCCGGGACAGGGGGGAAATCAGCCCCAGCATTTT. This sequence encodes CASSPGQGGNQPQHF.

For this clone: At one of its ends the junction is not consistent with the germline gene, which may arise from a read error. The chain has TRBV2 and TRBJ2-6, with D perhaps TRBD1 (5 bases). Germline V lookup: CDR1 SNHLY, CDR2 FYNNEI. The CDR3 totals 15 residues. The DNA of the CDR3 is TGTGCCAGCAGGGAAGGGGCTGGAGGGGCCAACGTCCTGACTTTC. This encodes CASREGAGGANVLTF.

The V gene is TRBV29-1, the J gene TRBJ1-5, with D perhaps TRBD1 (6 bases). CDR1 and CDR2 from the germline V gene are SQVTM and ANQGSEA. CDR3 length: 12 residues. V was shortened by 7 bases and J by 4 bases, with 11 bases between the two germline ends. CDR3 sequence: CSAGTGNQPQHF. The CDR3 bases are TGCAGCGCTGGTACAGGGAATCAGCCCCAGCATTTT.

The chain recombines TRBV28 with TRBJ1-2; the D gene is possibly TRBD1 (6 bases). The CDR3 covers 12 residues. Trimming cost V 6 bases and J 5 bases, with 10 bases left between them. Germline values: CDR1 MDHEN, CDR2 SYDVKM. CDR3 amino acids: CASRSTGYGYTF. CDR3 nucleotides: TGTGCCAGCAGGTCAACAGGGTATGGCTACACCTTC.

The chain is built from TRBV27 and TRBJ1-2, with TRBD1 matching 11 bases. The CDR3 spans 15 residues. CDR1 is MNHEY and CDR2 is SMNVEV in the germline V gene (reference sequence). V trimming: 5 bases; J trimming: 4 bases; junction bases outside the gene matches: 6. In DNA form, the CDR3 reads TGTGCCAGCAGTCGGACAGGGGGCTTGGGCTATGGCTACACCTTC. Protein: CASSRTGGLGYGYTF.

This chain links TRBV15 with TRBJ1-1; TRBD1 is a possible D gene (6 bases). Trimming cost V 1 base and J 4 bases, with 10 bases left between them. The germline V gene encodes CDR1 LNHNV and CDR2 YYDKDF (reference sequence). The CDR3 extends over 14 amino acids. The CDR3 protein is CATSRGGGITEAFF. The DNA for the CDR3 is TGTGCCACCAGCAGAGGGGGGGGCATCACTGAAGCTTTCTTT.

This sequence joins TRBV28 and TRBJ1-6; 7 bases are a match to TRBD1. Germline CDR1 is MDHEN and CDR2 is SYDVKM. The trim removed 6 bases at V and 8 bases at J, leaving 7 bases unmatched. CDR3 length: 14 residues. The DNA for the CDR3 is TGTGCCAGCAGGAGACAGGGACCTTATTCACCCCTCCACTTT. This encodes CASRRQGPYSPLHF. The full variable domain, its missing parts supplied by reference TRBV28 and TRBJ1-6, is DVKVTQSSRYLVKRTGEKVFLECVQDMDHENMFWYRQDPGLGLRLIYFSYDVKMKEKGDIPEGYSVSREKKERFSLILESASTNQTSMYLCASRRQGPYSPLHFGNGTRLTVT.

This chain connects TRBV30 to TRBJ2-7, with D maybe TRBD2 (5 bases). The CDR3 length is 13 residues. Germline V CDR1 and CDR2: GTSNPN, SVGIG (reference sequence). With 4 bases removed from V and 2 bases from J, the gap between germline ends came to 12 bases. DNA of the CDR3: TGTGCCTGGAATGTGGCGGGTCCCTACGAGCAGTACTTC. Amino acids: CAWNVAGPYEQYF.

V is TRBV11-3 and J is TRBJ2-3; D remains ambiguous. V gave up 1 base and J gave up 4 bases, with 9 bases separating them. CDR1 and CDR2 (germline): SGHNT, YENEEA. The CDR3 consists of 14 residues. For the CDR3, the DNA is TGTGCCAGCAGCTTAGGATTCTCGGCAGATACGCAGTATTTT. Protein sequence: CASSLGFSADTQYF.

The rearrangement links TRBV29-1 to TRBJ1-1; no definite D call. The germline V and J ends were trimmed by 4 bases and 1 base, with 10 bases remaining between them. Per germline, CDR1 SQVTM and CDR2 ANQGSEA. The CDR3 contains 13 residues. CDR3 in amino acids: CSVGIRGNTEAFF. As DNA, the CDR3 is TGCAGCGTTGGTATCCGGGGGAACACTGAAGCTTTCTTT. Together with reference TRBV29-1 and TRBJ1-1, the CDR3 gives the full variable domain: SAVISQKPSRDICQRGTSLTIQCQVDSQVTMMFWYRQQPGQSLTLIATANQGSEATYESGFVIDKFPISRPNLTFSTLTVSNMSPEDSSIYLCSVGIRGNTEAFFGQGTRLTVV.

This chain uses TRBV28 with TRBJ1-1, with D unclear. CDR3 length: 14 residues. In germline, CDR1 is MDHEN, CDR2 SYDVKM. The germline V and J ends were trimmed by 6 bases and 1 base, with 12 bases remaining between them. As DNA, the CDR3 is TGTGCCAGCAGGTTCAGCAGGCAGAACACTGAAGCTTTCTTT. It specifies CASRFSRQNTEAFF. Complete variable domain (other parts from reference TRBV28 and TRBJ1-1): DVKVTQSSRYLVKRTGEKVFLECVQDMDHENMFWYRQDPGLGLRLIYFSYDVKMKEKGDIPEGYSVSREKKERFSLILESASTNQTSMYLCASRFSRQNTEAFFGQGTRLTVV.

This clone was seen only once. The chain combines TRBV9 with TRBJ2-1, with 14 bases identical to TRBD2. The trim removed 3 bases at V and 6 bases at J, leaving 5 bases unmatched. The CDR3 runs to 16 residues. Germline CDR1 and CDR2: SGDLS and YYNGEE. The CDR3 DNA follows: TGTGCCAGCAGCGCCTCCGGGACTAGCGGGGGCAATGAGCAGTTCTTC. Translated, it gives CASSASGTSGGNEQFF.

The V gene is TRBV6-5, the J gene TRBJ2-7; D is perhaps TRBD1 (5 bases). There are 14 residues in the CDR3. CDR1 and CDR2 from the germline V gene are MNHEY and SVGAGI. The V end was cut by 0 bases, the J end by 1 base, with 7 bases between. CDR3 nucleotide sequence: TGTGCCAGCAGTTACTCCGCAGGGTCCTACGAGCAGTACTTC. As protein: CASSYSAGSYEQYF.

CDR3 DNA: TGTGCCAGCAGTTATAGCTTAATTGGTTCACCCCTCCACTTT. Translating gives CASSYSLIGSPLHF. This chain uses TRBV6-2 or TRBV6-3 with TRBJ1-6; D remains unclear. The V and J ends lost 3 bases and 9 bases respectively, with 12 bases between them. CDR1 is MNHEY and CDR2 is SVGEGT in the germline V gene. The CDR3 runs to 14 residues.

The chain has TRBV12-5 and TRBJ2-5; D possibly corresponds to TRBD1 (6 bases). The CDR3 extends over 14 amino acids. V gave up 9 bases and J gave up 0 bases, with 14 bases separating them. Looked up from germline, CDR1 is LGHNT and CDR2 is FRNRAP. CDR3 amino acids: CARGTGQYQETQYF. The CDR3 coding sequence is TGTGCTAGGGGTACTGGACAGTACCAAGAGACCCAGTACTTC.

Only a few counts were recorded for this clone. The rearrangement uses TRBV1 and TRBJ1-2; no check of the table's D call, TRBD1, against the DNA was made. TRBV1 constitutes a pseudogene. CDR3 length: 13 amino acids. The CDR3 sequence: CTSSPQGIGGYTF. CDR3 nucleotide sequence: TGCACCAGCAGCCCCCAGGGAATAGGTGGCTACACCTTC.

The chain recombines TRBV5-4 with TRBJ2-3; TRBD2 matches at 9 bases. Germline trimming cut 4 bases from V and 3 bases from J; bases unmatched to any gene: 12. The germline V gene has CDR1 SGHNT and CDR2 YYREEE (reference sequence). The CDR3 loop spans 17 amino acids. CDR3 region: CASSAGTSRFGTDTQYF. Written as DNA, the CDR3 is TGTGCCAGCAGCGCCGGGACTAGCAGGTTTGGGACAGATACGCAGTATTTT.

The chain couples TRBV27 to TRBJ2-1; no firm D call. The CDR3 is made up of 14 amino acids. Germline V gene lookup returns CDR1 MNHEY and CDR2 SMNVEV (reference sequence). Trimming stripped 1 base from V and 6 bases from J, with 10 bases between. In DNA form, the CDR3 reads TGTGCCAGCAGTTTATTCCTCTCCCCCAATGAGCAGTTCTTC. Translating gives CASSLFLSPNEQFF.

The genes are TRBV30 and TRBJ1-1; unclear D gene. The CDR3 loop spans 11 amino acids. V lost 4 bases to trimming and J lost 3 bases, with 6 bases between them. The V gene's germline CDR1 is GTSNPN and CDR2 SVGIG (reference sequence). The CDR3 DNA reads as TGTGCCTGGACCGGGGACACTGAAGCTTTCTTT. Translating it yields CAWTGDTEAFF.